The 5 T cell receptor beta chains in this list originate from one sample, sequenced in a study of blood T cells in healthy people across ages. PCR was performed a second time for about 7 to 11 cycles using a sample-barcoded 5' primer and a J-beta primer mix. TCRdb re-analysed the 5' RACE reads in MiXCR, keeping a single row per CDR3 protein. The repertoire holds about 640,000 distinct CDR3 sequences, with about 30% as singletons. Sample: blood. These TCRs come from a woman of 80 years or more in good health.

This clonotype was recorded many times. The CDR3 DNA follows: TGTGCCAGCAGTTCCCTTCGTAGCAACTATGGCTACACCTTC. This codes for CASSSLRSNYGYTF. The chain combines TRBV6-6 with TRBJ1-2; D unresolved. The CDR3 is 14 amino acids. Deletions cut 4 bases from V and 2 bases from J, with 11 bases between. Germline V CDR1 and CDR2: MNHNY, SVGAGI (reference sequence).

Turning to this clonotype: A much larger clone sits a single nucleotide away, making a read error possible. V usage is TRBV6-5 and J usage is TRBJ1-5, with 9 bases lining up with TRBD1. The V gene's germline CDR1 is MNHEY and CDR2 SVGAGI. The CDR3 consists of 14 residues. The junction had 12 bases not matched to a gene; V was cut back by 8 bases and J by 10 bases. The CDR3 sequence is CASGRGQGIHPQHF. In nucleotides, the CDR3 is TGTGCCAGCGGGAGGGGACAGGGAATTCACCCCCAGCATTTT.

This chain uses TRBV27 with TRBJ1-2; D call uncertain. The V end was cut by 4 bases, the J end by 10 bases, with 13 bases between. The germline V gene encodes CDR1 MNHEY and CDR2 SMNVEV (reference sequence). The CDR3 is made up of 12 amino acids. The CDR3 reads CASSSTGWFYTF. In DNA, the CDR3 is TGTGCCAGCAGTTCCACCGGGTGGTTCTACACCTTC.

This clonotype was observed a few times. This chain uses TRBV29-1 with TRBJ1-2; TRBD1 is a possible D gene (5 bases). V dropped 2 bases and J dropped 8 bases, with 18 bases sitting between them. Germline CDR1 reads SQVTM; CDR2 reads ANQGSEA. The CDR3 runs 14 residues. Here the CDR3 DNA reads TGCAGCGTTGAATTGAGCGGGGGGTGGGGAGGCTACACCTTC. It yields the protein CSVELSGGWGGYTF.

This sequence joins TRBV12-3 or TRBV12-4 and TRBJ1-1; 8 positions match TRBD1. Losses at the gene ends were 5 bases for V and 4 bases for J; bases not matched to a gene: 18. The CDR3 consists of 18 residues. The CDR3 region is CASSQNRGGSPSFTEAFF. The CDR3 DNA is TGTGCCAGCAGTCAGAACAGGGGGGGCTCACCTTCTTTCACTGAAGCTTTCTTT.